The T cell receptor beta chain described here comes from a study of blood T cell repertoires in COVID-19. At the level of the study: Samples of COVID-19 (acute and convalescent) were obtained from the United States, Italy and Spain. PBMCs, B-cell-depleted T cells, or T cells were the source of the cDNA or gDNA that made up the material.

In the study's own analysis: Amplification with reference gene primers provided the estimates of nucleated cell counts. Profiled with immunoSEQ multiplex PCR; TCRdb holds only in-frame clones, not every one. Clone size and the V and J calls come from that table; the DNA yielded D and trimming. The sample yields some 80,000 clones, approximately 80% seen once. The sample consisted of peripheral blood. The receptor's source is an older man with active or convalescent COVID-19.

The CDR3: CASSTGEGGATGELFF. CDR3 nucleotide sequence: TGTGCCAGCAGCACTGGGGAGGGGGGTGCCACCGGGGAGCTGTTTTTT. The V gene is TRBV4-2, the J gene TRBJ2-2; a possible D gene is TRBD2 (7 bases). The CDR3 length is 16 residues. Germline V gene lookup returns CDR1 LGHNA and CDR2 YNFKEQ. V was trimmed by 5 bases and J by 4 bases, leaving 17 bases between them.